These T cell receptor beta chains were read from a single sample in a study of blood T cells in healthy people across ages. MiXCR, run by TCRdb on the 5' RACE reads, gives a single entry per CDR3 protein. This sample has 1,800,000 or so distinct CDR3 sequences, with 39% found just once. The sample taken for sequencing was blood. Receptors originate from a human donor in good health. Both conserved end residues are part of each CDR3. A D gene is named only where the DNA matches it firmly. Clone sizes are given selectively: once, few, many, or a class where the clone is expanded.

j_gene,abundance,d_gene,v_gene,CDR3nt,CDR3aa
TRBJ2-5,.,TRBD1,TRBV11-3,TGTGCCAGCAGCTTCCGGACAGGGGTGGTCGAGACCCAGTACTTC,CASSFRTGVVETQYF
TRBJ2-1,few,.,TRBV29-1,TGCAGCGTTGAACTCCCCAGGTGGGACACAAGGTCGAATGAGCAGTTCTTC,CSVELPRWDTRSNEQFF
TRBJ1-4,few,TRBD1,TRBV4-1,TGCGCCAGCAGCCAAGTACAGGGGCGTCCGTGGAAACTGTTTTTT,CASSQVQGRPWKLFF
TRBJ1-4,.,TRBD1,TRBV7-2,TGTGCCAGCAGCTTCACCGGGACAGGGAAACTGTTTTTT,CASSFTGTGKLFF
TRBJ2-3,few,.,TRBV5-1,TGCGCCAGCAGCTTGGCCGCGGGGCCCACAGATACGCAGTATTTT,CASSLAAGPTDTQYF
TRBJ2-7,.,TRBD2,TRBV20-1,TGCAGTGCTAGTATCCTAGCGGACGTCTCCTACGAGCAGTACTTC,CSASILADVSYEQYF
TRBJ2-5,few,.,TRBV4-3,TGCGCCAGCAGCCAAGGGACCGAGGGACGTGGGGAGACCCAGTACTTC,CASSQGTEGRGETQYF
TRBJ1-2,.,TRBD1,TRBV6-6,TGTGCCAGCAGTTACGGGACAGGCGACCACTATGGCTACACCTTC,CASSYGTGDHYGYTF
TRBJ2-7,few,TRBD1,TRBV15,TGTGCCACCAGCAGGGATCGCAGGGGGACGGTCTACGAGCAGTACTTC,CATSRDRRGTVYEQYF
TRBJ1-1,once,TRBD1,TRBV5-1,TGCGCCAGCAGCCTGTTGCTGCAGGGGGCAGGGACTGAAGCTTTCTTT,CASSLLLQGAGTEAFF
TRBJ2-1,few,TRBD2,TRBV2,TGTGCCAGCAGTGTGCAGCGGGGGCTAAACTCCTACAATGAGCAGTTCTTC,CASSVQRGLNSYNEQFF
TRBJ2-3,.,TRBD2,TRBV6-5,TGTGCCAGCAGTTACTCCCCTGTTGTAGCGGGGGGGCTCACAGATACGCAGTATTTT,CASSYSPVVAGGLTDTQYF
TRBJ1-2,.,TRBD1,TRBV7-2,TGTGCCGGCAGCTTAGTTTGGACAGGGGATGGCTACACCTTC,CAGSLVWTGDGYTF
TRBJ2-1,.,TRBD1,TRBV15,TGTGCCACCAGCAGACCCATAGGACAGGGGGCGCGCAATGAGCAGTTCTTC,CATSRPIGQGARNEQFF
TRBJ2-7,few,.,TRBV4-1,TGCGCCAGCAGCCAAGGTCAGGGTATCGAGCAGTACTTC,CASSQGQGIEQYF
TRBJ2-5,.,TRBD2,TRBV12-3/TRBV12-4,TGTGCCAGCAGTGTAGCGGGGGGGCCGATCGGGACCCAGTACTTC,CASSVAGGPIGTQYF
TRBJ2-1,few,.,TRBV20-1,TGCAGTGCTAACGCCGGACAGGGAGGGAACAATGAGCAGTTCTTC,CSANAGQGGNNEQFF
TRBJ1-1,few,.,TRBV7-9,TGTGCCAGCACCCCGGGATGGAACACTGAAGCTTTCTTT,CASTPGWNTEAFF
TRBJ2-5,.,TRBD1,TRBV19,TGTGCCAGTAGTATCGTCAGGGGGAGAGAGACCCAGTACTTC,CASSIVRGRETQYF
TRBJ2-1,many,.,TRBV20-1,TGCAGTGCTAGCGAGCGGGTCTACAATGAGCAGTTCTTC,CSASERVYNEQFF
TRBJ2-1,.,TRBD2,TRBV20-1,TGCAGTGCTAGAGATTGGAGCGGGGGGCGCTTGAATGAGCAGTTCTTC,CSARDWSGGRLNEQFF
TRBJ2-3,.,.,TRBV5-4,TGTGCCAGCAGCTTCCTCGTGGAGCGAAGCACAGATACGCAGTATTTT,CASSFLVERSTDTQYF
TRBJ1-2,.,.,TRBV3-1,TGTGCCAGCAGCGGAACAGGGTATCTTAGGATTGGCTACACCTTC,CASSGTGYLRIGYTF
TRBJ1-2,few,.,TRBV3-1,TGTGCCAGCAGCCAAGATACAGGGTATCATGGCTACACCTTC,CASSQDTGYHGYTF
TRBJ2-3,once,TRBD2,TRBV6-1,TGTGCCAGCAGTGGGACCCGGGGGGTCACAGATACGCAGTATTTT,CASSGTRGVTDTQYF
TRBJ2-3,.,TRBD1,TRBV29-1,TGCAGCGTTGAAGAGACAGGGGCCACAGATACGCAGTATTTT,CSVEETGATDTQYF
TRBJ2-4,few,.,TRBV29-1,TGCAGCGTTGATTCCGGGGGCATTCAGTACTTC,CSVDSGGIQYF
TRBJ1-2,few,.,TRBV4-2,TGTGCCAGCAGCCAAGCGGCGCCGGGGGCGGGTGGCTACACCTTC,CASSQAAPGAGGYTF
TRBJ2-3,many,.,TRBV29-1,TGCAGCGTTGAATTAGGAGATACGCAGTATTTT,CSVELGDTQYF
TRBJ2-7,few,.,TRBV4-3,TGCGCCAGCAGCCAAGGTGGAAGAGCCTACGAGCAGTACTTC,CASSQGGRAYEQYF
TRBJ2-6,.,.,TRBV7-2,TGTGCCGGCAGCGGTTACTCTGGGGCCAACGTCCTGACTTTC,CAGSGYSGANVLTF
TRBJ2-5,.,TRBD2,TRBV29-1,TGCAGCGTTGAACGGGGGACTAGCCAAGAGACCCAGTACTTC,CSVERGTSQETQYF
TRBJ2-1,.,.,TRBV5-1,TGCGCCAGCAGCTTGGTTGCAGCGGCCATGTACAATGAGCAGTTCTTC,CASSLVAAAMYNEQFF
TRBJ1-3,.,.,TRBV12-3/TRBV12-4,TGTGCCAGCAATCAGGGGTCTGGAAACACCATATATTTT,CASNQGSGNTIYF
TRBJ2-7,few,TRBD1,TRBV6-2/TRBV6-3,TGTGCCAGCAGTTTCTCCGGGACAGGGAACAACGAGCAGTACTTC,CASSFSGTGNNEQYF